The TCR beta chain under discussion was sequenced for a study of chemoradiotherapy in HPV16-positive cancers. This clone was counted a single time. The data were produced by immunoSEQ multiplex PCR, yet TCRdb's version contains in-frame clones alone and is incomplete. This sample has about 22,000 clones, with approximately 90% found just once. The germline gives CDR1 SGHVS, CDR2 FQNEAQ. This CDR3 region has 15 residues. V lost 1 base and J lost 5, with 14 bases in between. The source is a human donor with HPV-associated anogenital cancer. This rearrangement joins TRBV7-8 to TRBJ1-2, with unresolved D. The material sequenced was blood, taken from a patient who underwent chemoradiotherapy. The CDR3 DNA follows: TGTGCCAGCAGCTTAGAGGGCAGAAGTCAGTATGGCTACACCTTC. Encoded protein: CASSLEGRSQYGYTF.